These 31 T cell receptor beta chains came from one sample sequenced in a study of blood T cell repertoires in COVID-19. Clones were read by immunoSEQ multiplex PCR, and TCRdb kept only the in-frame ones, dropping some. This sample has approximately 90,000 clones, with roughly 80% found just once. The sample taken for sequencing was peripheral blood. The receptors were sampled from a man aged 60 to 75 with acute or convalescent COVID-19.

The chain employs TRBV19 and TRBJ1-1; possibly TRBD1 for D (5 bases). Germline loops: CDR1 LNHDA, CDR2 SQIVND (reference sequence). The ends were cut back, 3 bases at V and 2 bases at J, with 10 bases in the middle. The CDR3 extends over 14 amino acids. The CDR3 loop is CASSIVDSNTEAFF. The CDR3 DNA is TGTGCCAGTAGTATTGTTGACAGCAACACTGAAGCTTTCTTT. The whole variable domain, filled in from reference TRBV19 and TRBJ1-1, reads DGGITQSPKYLFRKEGQNVTLSCEQNLNHDAMYWYRQDPGQGLRLIYYSQIVNDFQKGDIAEGYSVSREKKESFPLTVTSAQKNPTAFYLCASSIVDSNTEAFFGQGTRLTVV.

The V gene is TRBV6-5, the J gene TRBJ1-5; D is undetermined. This CDR3 region has 15 residues. The germline V gene encodes CDR1 MNHEY and CDR2 SVGAGI. V was cut by 3 bases and J by 0 bases, with 9 bases left in between. The CDR3 protein is CASSYSLYSNQPQHF. The CDR3 DNA is TGTGCCAGCAGTTATTCCCTTTATAGCAATCAGCCCCAGCATTTT.

The rearrangement links TRBV7-2 to TRBJ2-7, with 12 bases identical to TRBD1. CDR1 is SGHTA, CDR2 FQGNSA, per germline. The CDR3 has 17 residues. Germline trimming cut 6 bases from V and 1 base from J; bases unmatched to any gene: 10. In DNA form, the CDR3 reads TGTGCCAGCAGTACCGGGACAGGGGGCCTCCGTTCCTACGAGCAGTACTTC. Protein product: CASSTGTGGLRSYEQYF.

V gene TRBV28 combines with J gene TRBJ1-5; 12 bases match TRBD1. Germline V gene lookup returns CDR1 MDHEN and CDR2 SYDVKM. V trimming: 5 bases; J trimming: 9 bases; junction bases outside the gene matches: 8. CDR3 length equals 15 residues. CDR3 region: CASSPGGTGGSPQHF. CDR3 DNA sequence: TGTGCCAGCAGTCCAGGGGGGACAGGGGGCTCGCCCCAGCATTTT. Based on the CDR3 plus reference TRBV28 and TRBJ1-5, the full variable domain is DVKVTQSSRYLVKRTGEKVFLECVQDMDHENMFWYRQDPGLGLRLIYFSYDVKMKEKGDIPEGYSVSREKKERFSLILESASTNQTSMYLCASSPGGTGGSPQHFGDGTRLSIL.

The count of this clone is one. The rearrangement uses TRBV6-2 or TRBV6-3 and TRBJ2-5; TRBD2 aligns across 10 bases. The CDR3 loop spans 20 amino acids. Trimming took 0 bases from V and 0 from J; bases not matched to a gene: 13. CDR1 is MNHEY, CDR2 SVGEGT, per germline. The CDR3 protein is CASSYSIKRGGRWDQETQYF. CDR3 nucleotide sequence: TGTGCCAGCAGTTACTCGATAAAGCGGGGGGGCCGATGGGACCAAGAGACCCAGTACTTC.

This chain links TRBV4-1 with TRBJ2-5; D not resolved. Trimming removed 3 bases from V and 2 bases from J, with 10 bases in between. In germline, CDR1 is MGHRA, CDR2 YSYEKL. CDR3 length equals 14 residues. CDR3 loop: CASSHTAEQETQYF. CDR3 bases: TGCGCCAGCAGCCATACTGCCGAGCAAGAGACCCAGTACTTC.

The chain links TRBV28 to TRBJ2-1; 7 bases align to TRBD1. Germline V CDR1 and CDR2: MDHEN, SYDVKM. The trim removed 1 base at V and 6 bases at J, leaving 15 bases unmatched. This CDR3 contains 18 residues. DNA for the CDR3: TGTGCCAGCAGTTTATCTTTCGGGCAGGGCCAGGGGGTCAATGAGCAGTTCTTC. As protein: CASSLSFGQGQGVNEQFF.

The chain carries TRBV30 and TRBJ1-1, with D possibly TRBD1 on 6 matching bases. Germline CDR1 and CDR2: GTSNPN and SVGIG (reference sequence). Between the trimmed V and J ends, which lost 0 bases and 1 base, there was a span of 6 bases. There are 13 residues in the CDR3. CDR3 bases: TGTGCCTGGAGTGTAGGGGGGAACACTGAAGCTTTCTTT. Translated: CAWSVGGNTEAFF.

The CDR3 reads CASTETGLYNSPLHF. CDR3 nucleotide sequence: TGCGCCAGCACAGAGACAGGACTTTATAATTCACCCCTCCACTTT. The chain employs TRBV5-1 and TRBJ1-6; D is perhaps TRBD1 (6 bases). Germline CDR1 is SGHRS and CDR2 is YFSETQ. CDR3 length: 15 amino acids. Trimming removed 6 bases at V and 4 bases at J, with 14 bases between.

The CDR3 region has the DNA TGCAGCGTCAGTGACAGTTACGAGCAGTACTTC. Protein: CSVSDSYEQYF. The rearrangement joins TRBV29-1 to TRBJ2-7, with a weak D call TRBD1 (5 bases). Trimming left V 6 bases short and J 4 bases short, with 10 bases between. Germline V gives CDR1 SQVTM, CDR2 ANQGSEA. The CDR3 length is 11 residues.

A few counts support this clone. The genes are TRBV27 and TRBJ2-3; D is possibly TRBD2 (5 bases). Germline values: CDR1 MNHEY, CDR2 SMNVEV (reference sequence). CDR3 length: 17 residues. With 8 bases removed from V and 0 bases from J, the gap between germline ends came to 21 bases. CDR3 coding DNA: TGTGCCAGCTCTTATCCAGTCGGGCGGGCCAGCACAGATACGCAGTATTTT. Residues: CASSYPVGRASTDTQYF.

This sequence joins TRBV7-2 and TRBJ2-1; unclear D gene. V was trimmed by 4 bases and J by 9 bases, leaving 10 bases between them. The germline V gene has CDR1 SGHTA and CDR2 FQGNSA. The CDR3 consists of 12 residues. CDR3 bases: TGTGCCAGCAGCTCCTCCCGGGTTGAGCAGTTCTTC. Protein product: CASSSSRVEQFF.

The V gene is TRBV5-4, the J gene TRBJ1-1; 7 nucleotides match TRBD1. The J segment lost 2 bases and the V segment lost 5 bases, leaving 6 bases of the junction unmatched. This CDR3 region has 14 residues. Germline-derived CDR1 and CDR2 are SGHNT and YYREEE (reference sequence). The CDR3 coding sequence is TGTGCCAGCAGAGCGGAGGGGGCTAACACTGAAGCTTTCTTT. Translation: CASRAEGANTEAFF.

This chain links TRBV4-2 with TRBJ2-7; 11 bases are a match to TRBD2. V dropped 2 bases and J dropped 6; count of bases not matched to a gene: 12. Germline CDR1 LGHNA, CDR2 YNFKEQ. This CDR3 comprises 17 residues. CDR3: CASSQSGTSGRRGEQYF. The CDR3 DNA sequence: TGTGCCAGCAGCCAAAGTGGGACTAGCGGTAGGAGGGGCGAGCAGTACTTC.

The V and J genes are TRBV13 and TRBJ1-4, with 8 bases lining up with TRBD1. The germline gives CDR1 PRHDT, CDR2 FYEKMQ (reference sequence). The CDR3 length is 14 residues. V shed 5 bases and J 4 bases; nucleotides not matched to a gene: 3. This CDR3 reads CASSPGQGNEKLFF. DNA for the CDR3: TGTGCCAGCAGCCCTGGACAGGGTAATGAAAAACTGTTTTTT. Full variable domain (missing parts from reference TRBV13 and TRBJ1-4): AAGVIQSPRHLIKEKRETATLKCYPIPRHDTVYWYQQGPGQDPQFLISFYEKMQSDKGSIPDRFSAQQFSDYHSELNMSSLELGDSALYFCASSPGQGNEKLFFGSGTQLSVL.

This rearrangement joins TRBV18 to TRBJ1-5; D is uncertain. The CDR3 covers 13 residues. Germline V gene lookup returns CDR1 KGHSH and CDR2 LQKENI. The V and J ends lost 5 bases and 2 bases respectively, with 7 bases between them. As DNA, the CDR3 is TGTGCCAGCTCAAAGTCGGGCAATCAGCCCCAGCATTTT. It is translated as CASSKSGNQPQHF.

This chain connects TRBV29-1 to TRBJ2-7; 8 nucleotides agree with TRBD1. Trimming removed 2 bases from V and 5 bases from J; junction bases left unmatched: 2. The germline CDR1 and CDR2 sequences are SQVTM and ANQGSEA. CDR3 size: 12 residues. CDR3 protein: CSVEQGADEQYF. The CDR3 DNA follows: TGCAGCGTTGAACAGGGGGCTGACGAGCAGTACTTC.

The chain couples TRBV19 to TRBJ1-1; 10 positions match TRBD1. Germline V gene lookup returns CDR1 LNHDA and CDR2 SQIVND (reference sequence). The trim removed 4 bases at V and 10 bases at J, leaving 24 bases unmatched. CDR3 size: 19 residues. As DNA, the CDR3 is TGTGCCAGTAGTACCAGAGGGGGACAGGGGATTACACCCCGGGCCGGAGCTTTCTTT. It codes for CASSTRGGQGITPRAGAFF.

This chain uses TRBV5-1 with TRBJ1-1; perhaps TRBD1 as D (6 bases). The V gene's germline CDR1 is SGHRS and CDR2 YFSETQ. Trimming cost V 5 bases and J 0 bases, with 14 bases left between them. The CDR3 is 15 amino acids. The CDR3 loop is CASSFLQGMNTEAFF. The CDR3 DNA follows: TGCGCCAGCAGTTTTTTACAGGGCATGAACACTGAAGCTTTCTTT.

This clone was picked up a small number of times. The V call is TRBV28, the J call TRBJ2-6; D is possibly TRBD2 (6 bases). The CDR3 totals 19 residues. The V end lost 3 bases, the J end lost 4 bases, and 22 bases lay between the germline ends. Germline CDR1 MDHEN, CDR2 SYDVKM. The CDR3 DNA is TGTGCCAGCAGTTTCCAAACCGGGAGAAAAATCACGGGGGCCAACGTCCTGACTTTC. It yields the protein CASSFQTGRKITGANVLTF.

This chain connects TRBV10-3 to TRBJ2-2, with D possibly TRBD1 on 5 matching bases. V was shortened by 3 bases and J by 6 bases, with 11 bases between the two germline ends. The germline gives CDR1 ENHRY, CDR2 SYGVKD. CDR3 length: 14 residues. The CDR3 DNA follows: TGTGCCATCAGTGAAGGGCAGGGCTCCGGGGAGCTGTTTTTT. Protein product: CAISEGQGSGELFF.

The V and J genes are TRBV24-1 and TRBJ1-5, with D maybe TRBD1 (5 bases). Trimming cost V 4 bases and J 8 bases, with 8 bases left between them. Germline assignment: CDR1 KGHDR and CDR2 SFDVKD. The CDR3 is made up of 12 amino acids. The CDR3 DNA is TGTGCCACCAGTGAGCCGGGGGAGCCCCAGCATTTT. It codes for CATSEPGEPQHF.

V gene TRBV10-3 combines with J gene TRBJ1-1; the D gene is possibly TRBD1 (6 bases). The CDR3 length is 13 residues. Per germline, CDR1 ENHRY and CDR2 SYGVKD. Trimming shortened V by 6 bases and J by 4 bases, and 12 bases separated the two germline ends. The CDR3 sequence: CAIRLTGGTEAFF. The CDR3 DNA reads as TGTGCCATCAGGTTGACAGGAGGCACTGAAGCTTTCTTT.

V is TRBV19 and J is TRBJ2-1, with D hard to call. The germline V gene encodes CDR1 LNHDA and CDR2 SQIVND (reference sequence). The CDR3 totals 21 residues. V was clipped by 3 bases and J by 8 bases, with 35 bases between them. The CDR3 is CASSMSLVGISPGLTRHEQFF. The CDR3 region has the DNA TGTGCCAGTAGTATGTCGTTGGTCGGTATTTCCCCCGGCCTAACCAGGCATGAGCAGTTCTTC. The full variable domain, in which reference TRBV19 and TRBJ2-1 provide the parts outside the CDR3, is DGGITQSPKYLFRKEGQNVTLSCEQNLNHDAMYWYRQDPGQGLRLIYYSQIVNDFQKGDIAEGYSVSREKKESFPLTVTSAQKNPTAFYLCASSMSLVGISPGLTRHEQFFGPGTRLTVL.

CDR3 in DNA: TGTGCCAGCACCGCTTTCGGGGGGGACACAGATACGCAGTATTTT. It translates to CASTAFGGDTDTQYF. This chain joins TRBV7-2 and TRBJ2-3; 8 bases fit TRBD2. The J segment lost 2 bases and the V segment lost 7 bases, leaving 8 bases of the junction unmatched. Germline CDR1 and CDR2: SGHTA and FQGNSA. This CDR3 comprises 15 residues.

The gene calls are TRBV6-2 or TRBV6-3 and TRBJ1-2; TRBD1 agrees at 8 bases. The germline V gene encodes CDR1 MNHEY and CDR2 SVGEGT. CDR3 length: 13 amino acids. Unmatched junction bases numbered 3, after V lost 5 bases and J lost 4 bases. The CDR3 loop is CASSRDRLYGYTF. The CDR3 nucleotides read TGTGCCAGCAGTCGGGACAGGCTCTATGGCTACACCTTC.

In its sample, this clone was seen a few times. V usage is TRBV14 and J usage is TRBJ2-7, with D unresolved. Trimming left V 0 bases short and J 3 bases short, with 6 bases between. The germline V gene encodes CDR1 SGHDN and CDR2 FVKESK. The CDR3 extends over 13 amino acids. This CDR3 is CASSQDAYYEQYF. The CDR3 DNA follows: TGTGCCAGCAGCCAAGATGCCTACTACGAGCAGTACTTC. The full variable domain, with the rest looked up from reference TRBV14 and TRBJ2-7, is EAGVTQFPSHSVIEKGQTVTLRCDPISGHDNLYWYRRVMGKEIKFLLHFVKESKQDESGMPNNRFLAERTGGTYSTLKVQPAELEDSGVYFCASSQDAYYEQYFGPGTRLTVT.

The chain employs TRBV7-9 and TRBJ1-3, with D perhaps TRBD1 (5 bases). The CDR3 has 14 residues. Trimming cost V 3 bases and J 1 base, with 7 bases left between them. In germline, CDR1 is SEHNR, CDR2 FQNEAQ (reference sequence). The CDR3 DNA reads TGTGCCAGCAGCTTTGGGGGGTCTGGAAACACCATATATTTT. It translates to CASSFGGSGNTIYF.

This clone appeared a single time. The chain combines TRBV6-5 with TRBJ2-2, with D possibly matching TRBD1 (6 bases). V was cut by 4 bases and J by 3 bases, with 12 bases left in between. The CDR3 extends over 15 amino acids. The germline V gene encodes CDR1 MNHEY and CDR2 SVGAGI. For the CDR3, the DNA is TGTGCCAGCAGTTTACAGGGTTCAGACACCGGGGAGCTGTTTTTT. Its protein is CASSLQGSDTGELFF.

The chain links TRBV7-8 to TRBJ1-2; TRBD1 might be the D (5 bases). The germline V and J ends were trimmed by 2 bases and 4 bases, with 11 bases remaining between them. Per the germline V gene, CDR1 is SGHVS and CDR2 is FQNEAQ. The CDR3 runs 14 residues. The CDR3 coding sequence is TGTGCCAGCAGCTTAACAGGCGGGGGCTATGGCTACACCTTC. Protein: CASSLTGGGYGYTF.

The CDR3 sequence: CASSFRTGSSYEQYF. CDR3 bases: TGTGCCAGCAGCTTTAGGACAGGGAGCTCCTACGAGCAGTACTTC. The chain links TRBV5-4 to TRBJ2-7; TRBD1 agrees at 8 bases. V trimming: 2 bases; J trimming: 0 bases; junction bases outside the gene matches: 4. CDR1 and CDR2 from the germline V gene are SGHNT and YYREEE (reference sequence). The CDR3 loop spans 15 amino acids.